These 13 T cell receptor beta chains share one sample of origin, sequenced in a study of blood T cell repertoires in COVID-19. Data came from immunoSEQ multiplex PCR; TCRdb stores just in-frame clones and leaves some out. In the table there are 73,000 or so clones, around 88% of which are singletons. Input material: peripheral blood. The receptors were gathered from a man aged 50 or older with active COVID-19.

V gene TRBV7-9 combines with J gene TRBJ1-4; no firm D call. This CDR3 contains 14 residues. The V and J ends lost 5 bases and 6 bases respectively, with 13 bases between them. The germline gives CDR1 SEHNR, CDR2 FQNEAQ (reference sequence). This CDR3 is CASSPPVEDEKLFF. For the CDR3, the DNA is TGTGCCAGCAGCCCCCCGGTTGAGGATGAAAAACTGTTTTTT.

The genes are TRBV28 and TRBJ1-5; possible D gene TRBD1, 6 bases. Trimming shortened V by 4 bases and J by 5 bases, and 9 bases separated the two germline ends. Germline V CDR1 and CDR2: MDHEN, SYDVKM. The CDR3 runs to 13 residues. The DNA of the CDR3 is TGTGCCAGCAGTTCAGGGGTTTATCAGCCCCAGCATTTT. Translated: CASSSGVYQPQHF.

This clone came up once. The V and J genes are TRBV6-5 and TRBJ2-5, with TRBD2 matching 8 bases. The germline V gene has CDR1 MNHEY and CDR2 SVGAGI. The CDR3 length is 16 residues. V lost 0 bases to trimming and J lost 2 bases; unmatched junction nucleotides: 5. CDR3 region: CASSYSGAGGQETQYF. CDR3 in DNA: TGTGCCAGCAGTTACTCAGGCGCGGGGGGACAAGAGACCCAGTACTTC.

The V gene is TRBV7-2, the J gene TRBJ2-5; D unclear. Trimming took 3 bases from V and 0 from J, leaving 8 bases between them. Germline-derived CDR1 and CDR2 are SGHTA and FQGNSA. The CDR3 is 14 amino acids. CDR3 sequence reads: CASSFMSNQETQYF. CDR3 coding DNA: TGTGCCAGCAGCTTCATGAGTAACCAAGAGACCCAGTACTTC.

The rearrangement joins TRBV10-3 to TRBJ1-2; TRBD1 agrees at 9 bases. With V trimmed by 5 bases and J by 6 bases, 4 bases remained unmatched. Germline loops: CDR1 ENHRY, CDR2 SYGVKD. The CDR3 is 13 residues long. The chain's CDR3 is CAISQDRGDGYTF. The CDR3 nucleotides are TGTGCCATCAGTCAGGACAGGGGCGATGGCTACACCTTC.

The V call is TRBV28, the J call TRBJ1-4; maybe TRBD1 (6 bases). The length of the CDR3 is 12 residues. Germline V gives CDR1 MDHEN, CDR2 SYDVKM. V was cut by 8 bases and J by 7 bases, with 11 bases left in between. CDR3 residues: CASLGAGEKLFF. The CDR3 DNA reads as TGTGCCAGCCTGGGGGCCGGTGAAAAACTGTTTTTT.

The rearrangement links TRBV24-1 to TRBJ2-1, with 7 bases fitting TRBD2. V lost 4 bases and J lost 7; bases outside the gene matches: 9. CDR1 KGHDR and CDR2 SFDVKD come from the germline V gene. CDR3 length equals 15 residues. This chain's CDR3 is CATSDWGGRGNEQFF. CDR3 in DNA: TGTGCCACCAGTGACTGGGGAGGGCGAGGGAATGAGCAGTTCTTC.

The chain joins TRBV5-1 to TRBJ2-1, with 16 bases aligning to TRBD2. V shed 0 bases, J shed 8 bases, and the junction held 8 bases outside the gene matches. The germline V gene has CDR1 SGHRS and CDR2 YFSETQ. This CDR3 comprises 18 residues. The CDR3 DNA is TGCGCCAGCAGCTTGGGGACTCCCGGGACTAGCGGGAGGGATGAGCAGTTCTTC. This gives the protein CASSLGTPGTSGRDEQFF.

This chain joins TRBV4-1 and TRBJ1-6; D unresolved. This CDR3 is 14 amino acids long. V lost 6 bases and J lost 1, with 7 bases in between. The germline V gene encodes CDR1 MGHRA and CDR2 YSYEKL. The CDR3 coding sequence is TGCGCCAGCAGGGAGGGTTCCTATAATTCACCCCTCCACTTT. Its translation is CASREGSYNSPLHF.

The chain couples TRBV18 to TRBJ1-1; D is undetermined. The V end lost 5 bases, the J end lost 4 bases, and 17 bases lay between the germline ends. The CDR3 length is 15 residues. The germline V gene encodes CDR1 KGHSH and CDR2 LQKENI. CDR3 loop: CASSELTVGGTEAFF. DNA of the CDR3: TGTGCCAGCTCAGAATTGACCGTTGGAGGCACTGAAGCTTTCTTT.

The sample holds many counts of this clone. The gene calls are TRBV9 and TRBJ2-7; maybe TRBD1 (5 bases). Trimming shortened V by 3 bases and J by 2 bases, and 9 bases separated the two germline ends. The CDR3 consists of 13 residues. Germline V gene data show CDR1 as SGDLS and CDR2 as YYNGEE. CDR3 sequence (DNA): TGTGCCAGCAGCGACGAAGGGGCCTACGAGCAGTACTTC. Its protein product is CASSDEGAYEQYF.

The chain joins TRBV7-6 to TRBJ2-3; TRBD2 aligns across 12 bases. With V trimmed by 5 bases and J by 3 bases, 3 bases remained unmatched. This CDR3 has 15 amino acids. The germline V gene has CDR1 SGHVS and CDR2 FNYEAQ. CDR3 sequence: CASSPLAGGTDTQYF. DNA for the CDR3: TGTGCCAGCAGCCCGCTAGCGGGGGGGACAGATACGCAGTATTTT.

This clone was seen only once. This sequence joins TRBV20-1 and TRBJ1-4; D is uncertain. Germline CDR1 and CDR2: DFQATT and SNEGSKA (reference sequence). V was clipped by 3 bases and J by 8 bases, with 7 bases between them. The CDR3 runs 11 residues. For the CDR3, the DNA is TGCAGTGCTAGTTATGGCGAAAAACTGTTTTTT. Protein product: CSASYGEKLFF.